This T cell receptor (beta chain) was retrieved from a study of cytomegalovirus exposure and HLA in healthy donors. Study-wide results and limits: According to the study, around 150 TCR beta chains were cytomegalovirus-associated.

The CDR3 runs to 14 residues. Germline values: CDR1 SGHNT, CDR2 YYREEE (reference sequence). V gave up 7 bases and J gave up 7 bases, with 20 bases separating them. The PCR used 60 Vbeta and 13 Jbeta primers. Generated by immunoSEQ multiplex PCR, the TCRdb table keeps only in-frame clones and is missing some. Its clone listing holds 180,000 or so clones. As for this clone: The target antigen is unknown.

V is TRBV5-4 and J is TRBJ1-2, with D maybe TRBD1 (5 bases). The sample comprised PBMCs. This TCR was sampled from a boy between 10 and 17 years old in good health and CMV-seronegative. CDR3 region: CASSLPGTEVGYTF. The CDR3 nucleotides read TGTGCCAGCTCACTTCCCGGGACTGAGGTTGGCTACACCTTC.